This is a list of T cell receptor beta chains from one sample in a study of blood T cell repertoires in COVID-19. Generated by immunoSEQ multiplex PCR, the TCRdb table keeps only in-frame clones and is missing some. The sample shows tens of thousands of clones, around 72% of them seen only once. Sequenced sample: peripheral blood. These receptor sequences come from a man in his sixties or seventies with COVID-19, enrolled during active disease. CDR3s include the opening cysteine and the closing phenylalanine or tryptophan. The order of the fields is V gene, J gene, CDR3 protein.

V gene: TRBV27; J gene: TRBJ2-3; CDR3 protein: CASSLQGSTDTQYF
V gene: TRBV2; J gene: TRBJ1-2; CDR3 protein: CASSDQGAYGYTF
V gene: TRBV6-4; J gene: TRBJ1-2; CDR3 protein: CASRAGGNYGYTF
V gene: TRBV19; J gene: TRBJ1-1; CDR3 protein: CASSPSLNTEAFF
V gene: TRBV27; J gene: TRBJ2-5; CDR3 protein: CASSLPGRGRETQYF
V gene: TRBV28; J gene: TRBJ2-5; CDR3 protein: CASPPSTGGEGETQYF
V gene: TRBV27; J gene: TRBJ2-7; CDR3 protein: CASSLRTGTNYEQYF
V gene: TRBV30; J gene: TRBJ2-5; CDR3 protein: CAWSVGLAGETQYF
V gene: TRBV7-2; J gene: TRBJ1-1; CDR3 protein: CASSFTGETEAFF
V gene: TRBV2; J gene: TRBJ2-3; CDR3 protein: CASTRDSPSTDTQYF
V gene: TRBV30; J gene: TRBJ2-5; CDR3 protein: CAWSVAGETQYF
V gene: TRBV19; J gene: TRBJ2-3; CDR3 protein: CASRAGLTDTQYF
V gene: TRBV29-1; J gene: TRBJ2-3; CDR3 protein: CSVSTSGRSPDTQYF
V gene: TRBV6-1; J gene: TRBJ2-2; CDR3 protein: CASSERLLNTGELFF
V gene: TRBV27; J gene: TRBJ1-4; CDR3 protein: CASSLGRTGPGVEKLFF
V gene: TRBV6-5; J gene: TRBJ2-1; CDR3 protein: CASRISGGYNEQFF
V gene: TRBV7-2; J gene: TRBJ1-5; CDR3 protein: CASSLTGGQPQHF
V gene: TRBV5-4; J gene: TRBJ2-3; CDR3 protein: CASSFAREWDTDTQYF
V gene: TRBV9; J gene: TRBJ2-7; CDR3 protein: CASSVDWGQYEQYF
V gene: TRBV4-3; J gene: TRBJ1-2; CDR3 protein: CASSLQGVGDGYTF
V gene: TRBV18; J gene: TRBJ2-7; CDR3 protein: CASSPPGQGVFHEQYF
V gene: TRBV7-9; J gene: TRBJ2-4; CDR3 protein: CASSFRTGDAKNIQYF
V gene: TRBV2; J gene: TRBJ1-4; CDR3 protein: CASSLSEATNEKLFF
V gene: TRBV27; J gene: TRBJ2-7; CDR3 protein: CASSAGLAGGPKSEQYF
V gene: TRBV19; J gene: TRBJ2-2; CDR3 protein: CASRGGYTGELFF
V gene: TRBV3-1/TRBV3-2; J gene: TRBJ1-2; CDR3 protein: CASSRTGAGGYTF
V gene: TRBV4-3; J gene: TRBJ2-3; CDR3 protein: CASSQEIGLEREVPDTQYF
V gene: TRBV6-5; J gene: TRBJ2-3; CDR3 protein: CASSYSRQGYTDTQYF
V gene: TRBV7-2; J gene: TRBJ2-7; CDR3 protein: CASSKERDSYEQYF
V gene: TRBV10-3; J gene: TRBJ1-2; CDR3 protein: CAISGRRTGGFYGYTF
V gene: TRBV18; J gene: TRBJ1-1; CDR3 protein: CASSPTGPGGTEAFF
V gene: TRBV10-3; J gene: TRBJ2-3; CDR3 protein: CAISTGTSGNIDTQYF
V gene: TRBV6-5; J gene: TRBJ1-4; CDR3 protein: CASRTSWTNEKLFF
V gene: TRBV10-3; J gene: TRBJ1-5; CDR3 protein: CAISNSDRGNQPQHF
V gene: TRBV19; J gene: TRBJ1-5; CDR3 protein: CASSLGQQGGNQPQHF
V gene: TRBV27; J gene: TRBJ1-5; CDR3 protein: CASSLTWTGDNQPQHF
V gene: TRBV9; J gene: TRBJ1-5; CDR3 protein: CASSAGTGGGPQHF
V gene: TRBV4-2; J gene: TRBJ1-2; CDR3 protein: CASSQEMRQNYGYTF
V gene: TRBV18; J gene: TRBJ1-6; CDR3 protein: CASSPNLGTGENSPLHF